Sequencing of this T cell receptor (beta chain) was carried out in a study of cytomegalovirus exposure and HLA in healthy donors. Turning to the study itself: Some 90 million unique TCRs from HLA-typed donors were held in an early data release.

Points from the study as a whole: CMV serostatus stood as the only immune exposure information on hand. Analysis performed later found about 18,000 TCR beta sequences associated with HLA alleles at 0.05 false discovery rate. The authors later found TCR association rates varying by HLA locus, with DRB1 most and HLA-C fewest.

V was trimmed by 0 bases and J by 3 bases, leaving 11 bases between them. CDR1 and CDR2 from the germline V gene are MNHEY and SVGAGI. This CDR3 is 15 amino acids long. In the PCR, 60 Vbeta and 13 Jbeta primers were used. Clones were read by immunoSEQ multiplex PCR, and TCRdb kept only the in-frame ones, dropping some. Of about 120,000 clones detected, about 8.6% appear once; the ten largest clones hold 6%. This clone was found a few times. Its antigen is not known. The origin of this receptor is a woman aged 40 to 55 in good health and CMV-seropositive. Sequenced sample: PBMCs. The V and J genes are TRBV6-5 and TRBJ1-2; D ambiguous. Here the CDR3 DNA reads TGTGCCAGCAGTTACTCGACGGGGAGTTACTATGGCTACACCTTC. Protein sequence: CASSYSTGSYYGYTF.